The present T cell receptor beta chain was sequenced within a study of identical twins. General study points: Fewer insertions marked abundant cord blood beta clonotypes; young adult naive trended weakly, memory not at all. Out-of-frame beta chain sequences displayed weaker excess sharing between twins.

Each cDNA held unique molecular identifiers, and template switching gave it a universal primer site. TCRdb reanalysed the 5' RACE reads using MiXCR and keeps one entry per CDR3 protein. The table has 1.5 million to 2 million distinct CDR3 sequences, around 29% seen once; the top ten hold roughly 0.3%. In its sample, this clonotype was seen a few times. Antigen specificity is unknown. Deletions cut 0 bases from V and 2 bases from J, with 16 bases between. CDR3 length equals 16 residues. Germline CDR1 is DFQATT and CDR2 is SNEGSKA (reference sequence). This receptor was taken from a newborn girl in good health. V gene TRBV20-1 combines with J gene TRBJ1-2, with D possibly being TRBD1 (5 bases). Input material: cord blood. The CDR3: CSARDRLGTLNYGYTF. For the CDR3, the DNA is TGCAGTGCTAGAGATCGGCTCGGGACGCTAAACTATGGCTACACCTTC.